Each of the 21 T cell receptor beta chains below was sequenced from the same sample in a study of T cells after yellow fever vaccination. TCRdb re-called the 5' RACE reads through MiXCR, storing one row per CDR3 protein. The repertoire includes 500,000 to 650,000 distinct CDR3 sequences, about 12% of them detected once, and 15% sits in the top ten. Sequenced here: PBMCs, sampled on the day of the yellow fever booster vaccination. These receptors were taken from a man between 25 and 39 years old who received the YFV17D yellow fever vaccine.

The chain is built from TRBV7-2 and TRBJ2-5; D is ambiguous. V was clipped by 4 bases and J by 2 bases, with 11 bases between them. The CDR3 has 14 amino acids. Germline lookup yields CDR1 SGHTA and CDR2 FQGNSA. In DNA form, the CDR3 reads TGTGCCAGCAGCTACGTTACGGTACAAGAGACCCAGTACTTC. Its protein is CASSYVTVQETQYF.

CDR3 DNA sequence: TGTGCCAGCAGCGCGGGACTGATCTATGGCTACACCTTC. This sequence encodes CASSAGLIYGYTF. This chain joins TRBV7-9 and TRBJ1-2; a possible D gene is TRBD1 (5 bases). The CDR3 runs to 13 residues. Germline lookup yields CDR1 SEHNR and CDR2 FQNEAQ (reference sequence). The germline V and J ends were trimmed by 5 bases and 4 bases, with 11 bases remaining between them. Filled out from reference TRBV7-9 and TRBJ1-2, the complete variable domain reads DTGVSQNPRHKITKRGQNVTFRCDPISEHNRLYWYRQTLGQGPEFLTYFQNEAQLEKSRLLSDRFSAERPKGSFSTLEIQRTEQGDSAMYLCASSAGLIYGYTFGSGTRLTVV.

V usage is TRBV12-3 or TRBV12-4 and J usage is TRBJ2-7; no clear D. V was trimmed by 5 bases and J by 7 bases, leaving 15 bases between them. The CDR3 is 13 amino acids. The CDR3 is CASSQYSVGEQYF. In DNA, the CDR3 is TGTGCCAGCAGTCAATACTCGGTGGGGGAGCAGTACTTC.

This clonotype was detected ten times or more. This chain uses TRBV10-3 with TRBJ2-4; no clear D. V lost 0 bases and J 0 bases, leaving 9 bases between the germline ends. The CDR3 length is 16 residues. The V gene's germline CDR1 is ENHRY and CDR2 SYGVKD. DNA for the CDR3: TGTGCCATCAGTGAGTCGGTAGTACTAGCCAAAAACATTCAGTACTTC. Protein: CAISESVVLAKNIQYF.

This clonotype was seen only a few times. The chain is built from TRBV3-1 and TRBJ2-3, with a weak D call TRBD1 (6 bases). V lost 1 base and J lost 2, with 13 bases in between. Germline assignment: CDR1 LGHDT and CDR2 YNNKEL (reference sequence). The CDR3 sequence is 16 residues long. In DNA form, the CDR3 reads TGTGCCAGCAGCCAAGTAGTTGGACAGAACACAGATACGCAGTATTTT. Translating gives CASSQVVGQNTDTQYF.

The chain recombines TRBV5-1 with TRBJ2-3; possible D gene TRBD2, 6 bases. The CDR3 covers 14 residues. V lost 4 bases and J 4 bases, leaving 13 bases between the germline ends. Germline CDR1 and CDR2: SGHRS and YFSETQ. The CDR3 loop is CASSLMGGPDTQYF. The CDR3 DNA sequence: TGCGCCAGCAGCCTGATGGGGGGTCCAGATACGCAGTATTTT.

The chain joins TRBV11-1 to TRBJ1-1, with D perhaps matching TRBD1 (5 bases). This CDR3 is 13 amino acids long. V lost 4 bases to trimming and J lost 5 bases, with 11 bases between them. Germline V CDR1 and CDR2: SGHAT, FQDESV (reference sequence). In DNA form, the CDR3 reads TGTGCCAGCAGCTCGGTACCAGGGACTGAAGCTTTCTTT. As protein: CASSSVPGTEAFF.

This clonotype has just a few counts. The rearrangement uses TRBV14 and TRBJ2-1; D remains unclear. This CDR3 spans 13 amino acids. The germline V gene has CDR1 SGHDN and CDR2 FVKESK. The V end lost 0 bases, the J end lost 8 bases, and 8 bases lay between the germline ends. CDR3 in amino acids: CASSQDLSYEQFF. CDR3 DNA: TGTGCCAGCAGCCAAGATCTATCCTATGAGCAGTTCTTC.

This clonotype was observed a few times. The rearrangement uses TRBV10-3 and TRBJ2-7, with TRBD2 matching 9 bases. The CDR3 is 14 amino acids. The ends lost 4 bases at V and 2 bases at J; junction bases unmatched: 3. Germline loops: CDR1 ENHRY, CDR2 SYGVKD. CDR3 nucleotides: TGTGCCATCAGTGCGACTAGCGGTGCCTACGAGCAGTACTTC. Its translation is CAISATSGAYEQYF.

The chain recombines TRBV6-1 with TRBJ2-5; 11 bases agree with TRBD2. Germline CDR1 reads MNHNS; CDR2 reads SASEGT. The V and J ends lost 5 bases and 2 bases, in that order; junction bases with no gene match: 7. This CDR3 spans 16 amino acids. The CDR3 protein is CASSRLGTSGQETQYF. The CDR3 DNA sequence: TGTGCCAGCAGTCGGCTGGGGACTAGCGGACAAGAGACCCAGTACTTC.

The chain joins TRBV12-3 or TRBV12-4 to TRBJ2-3; D unclear. Deletions cut 4 bases from V and 2 bases from J, with 7 bases between. The CDR3 consists of 13 residues. The CDR3 sequence: CASSSLATDTQYF. The CDR3 region has the DNA TGTGCCAGCAGTTCTCTCGCCACAGATACGCAGTATTTT.

The rearrangement joins TRBV7-2 to TRBJ2-1; D is possibly TRBD1 or TRBD2 (5 bases each). Trimming took 2 bases from V and 5 from J, leaving 16 bases between them. This CDR3 comprises 16 residues. CDR1 and CDR2 from the germline V gene are SGHTA and FQGNSA. CDR3 bases: TGTGCCAGCAGCTTACAACCCGCTGGGACCAACAATGAGCAGTTCTTC. It specifies CASSLQPAGTNNEQFF. The full variable domain, its missing parts supplied by reference TRBV7-2 and TRBJ2-1, is GAGVSQSPSNKVTEKGKDVELRCDPISGHTALYWYRQSLGQGLEFLIYFQGNSAPDKSGLPSDRFSAERTGGSVSTLTIQRTQQEDSAVYLCASSLQPAGTNNEQFFGPGTRLTVL.

The sample holds a few counts of this clonotype. V gene TRBV7-9 combines with J gene TRBJ1-4; TRBD1 matches 7 bases. Germline V lookup: CDR1 SEHNR, CDR2 FQNEAQ (reference sequence). The V segment lost 5 bases and the J segment 4 bases; nucleotides outside the gene matches: 4. The CDR3 spans 14 residues. The CDR3 reads CASSQGQVNEKLFF. CDR3 sequence (DNA): TGTGCCAGCAGCCAAGGACAGGTTAATGAAAAACTGTTTTTT.

This chain links TRBV7-2 with TRBJ2-7; 10 bases match TRBD1. The CDR3 consists of 15 residues. Trimming at V came to 2 bases and at J to 2 bases, leaving 3 bases not matched to a gene. Germline loops: CDR1 SGHTA, CDR2 FQGNSA. The CDR3: CASSLKTGGPYEQYF. The CDR3 region has the DNA TGTGCCAGCAGCTTAAAGACAGGGGGCCCCTACGAGCAGTACTTC. The full variable domain, completed using reference TRBV7-2 and TRBJ2-7, is GAGVSQSPSNKVTEKGKDVELRCDPISGHTALYWYRQSLGQGLEFLIYFQGNSAPDKSGLPSDRFSAERTGGSVSTLTIQRTQQEDSAVYLCASSLKTGGPYEQYFGPGTRLTVT.

The chain is built from TRBV7-3 and TRBJ1-1; 7 bases are a match to TRBD1. This CDR3 is built from 13 residues. In germline, CDR1 is SGHTA, CDR2 FQGTGA. Trimming at V came to 4 bases and at J to 5 bases, leaving 4 bases not matched to a gene. DNA for the CDR3: TGTGCCAGCAGCTACGACAGGGAAACTGAAGCTTTCTTT. Residues: CASSYDRETEAFF.

The chain joins TRBV20-1 to TRBJ2-7, with 7 nucleotides matching TRBD1. This CDR3 comprises 13 residues. Germline lookup yields CDR1 DFQATT and CDR2 SNEGSKA (reference sequence). J gave up 3 bases and V 5 bases, and 7 bases lay outside the gene matches. Written as DNA, the CDR3 is TGCAGTGCTCCCACAGGGGAAAACTACGAGCAGTACTTC. It translates to CSAPTGENYEQYF.

This clonotype came up a few times. The chain carries TRBV15 and TRBJ2-2, with 8 bases that match TRBD1. Trimming removed 5 bases from V and 7 bases from J; junction bases left unmatched: 3. CDR1 is LNHNV and CDR2 is YYDKDF in the germline V gene (reference sequence). CDR3 length: 13 residues. CDR3 protein: CATSVDRVGELFF. CDR3 nucleotides: TGTGCCACCAGCGTGGACAGGGTCGGGGAGCTGTTTTTT.

The V gene is TRBV5-1, the J gene TRBJ2-7, with a weak D call TRBD1 (6 bases). Germline V gene sequence: CDR1 SGHRS, CDR2 YFSETQ. CDR3 length: 13 amino acids. Trimming stripped 4 bases from V and 6 bases from J, with 14 bases between. CDR3 protein: CASSAPSGVEQYF. CDR3 coding DNA: TGCGCCAGCAGCGCCCCGTCAGGGGTCGAGCAGTACTTC.

The CDR3 protein is CATSRDGPSSEGYGYTF. CDR3 sequence (DNA): TGTGCCACCAGCAGAGATGGCCCCTCTAGCGAAGGCTATGGCTACACCTTC. The chain joins TRBV15 to TRBJ1-2, with D unclear. Germline CDR1 and CDR2: LNHNV and YYDKDF (reference sequence). V dropped 0 bases and J dropped 4 bases, with 18 bases sitting between them. CDR3 length: 17 residues.

The V gene is TRBV5-5, the J gene TRBJ2-5; D ambiguous. CDR3 length: 13 residues. The V end lost 4 bases, the J end lost 5 bases, and 12 bases lay between the germline ends. From germline, CDR1 is SGHKS and CDR2 YYEKEE (reference sequence). The DNA for the CDR3 is TGTGCCAGCAGCCGAGAAGGATGGGAGACCCAGTACTTC. It specifies CASSREGWETQYF.

This chain connects TRBV7-2 to TRBJ2-1; tentatively, D is TRBD2 (5 bases). The germline V gene encodes CDR1 SGHTA and CDR2 FQGNSA. This CDR3 is 15 amino acids long. V was pared by 3 bases and J by 6 bases, with 15 bases between. The CDR3 sequence: CASSLRGWLINEQFF. In DNA, the CDR3 is TGTGCCAGCAGCTTGCGAGGGTGGCTTATCAATGAGCAGTTCTTC.